These 14 T cell receptor beta chains originate from one sample sequenced in a study of blood T cell repertoires in COVID-19. Repertoires were generated with immunoSEQ multiplex PCR, while TCRdb's copy carries only in-frame clones and drops some. The sample contains roughly 190,000 clones, around 79% of which appear only once. The sequencing sample was made of peripheral blood. Receptors originate from a woman aged 50 to 65 with acute or convalescent COVID-19.

This rearrangement joins TRBV6-5 to TRBJ1-6, with 10 positions matching TRBD1. The CDR3 totals 15 residues. After removal of 8 bases from V and 9 bases from J, the junction contained 10 bases not matched to a gene. From germline, CDR1 is MNHEY and CDR2 SVGAGI. CDR3 sequence (DNA): TGTGCCAGCGGGACAGGGGATTTCTTCAGTTCACCCCTCCACTTT. Translation gives CASGTGDFFSSPLHF.

This clone turned up a few times. The chain combines TRBV19 with TRBJ2-1; 10 bases align to TRBD1. V was clipped by 3 bases and J by 7 bases; unmatched bases: 6. The CDR3 covers 15 residues. Germline V gene lookup returns CDR1 LNHDA and CDR2 SQIVND (reference sequence). CDR3 nucleotide sequence: TGTGCCAGTAGTATTTCGGGACAGGGGTATAATGAGCAGTTCTTC. Residues: CASSISGQGYNEQFF.

The J gene is TRBJ2-1, the V gene TRBV19; TRBD2 agrees at 8 bases. This CDR3 spans 16 amino acids. Germline CDR1 reads LNHDA; CDR2 reads SQIVND (reference sequence). With 7 bases clipped from V and 0 bases from J, the junction kept 8 bases outside the gene matches. Here the CDR3 DNA reads TGTGCCAGTACCGCTAAGCGGGGGAGCTCCTACAATGAGCAGTTCTTC. This gives the protein CASTAKRGSSYNEQFF. The whole variable domain, filled in from reference TRBV19 and TRBJ2-1, reads DGGITQSPKYLFRKEGQNVTLSCEQNLNHDAMYWYRQDPGQGLRLIYYSQIVNDFQKGDIAEGYSVSREKKESFPLTVTSAQKNPTAFYLCASTAKRGSSYNEQFFGPGTRLTVL.

This clone occurred a few times. The chain couples TRBV3-1 (or the pseudogene TRBV3-2) to TRBJ1-1; D is unclear. The CDR3 runs to 12 residues. The germline CDR1 and CDR2 sequences are LGHDT and YNNKEL (reference sequence). Trimming cost V 5 bases and J 11 bases, with 15 bases left between them. The CDR3 region has the DNA TGTGCCAGCAGCTTCGGTCCAGAGAGGGCTTTCTTT. It yields the protein CASSFGPERAFF.

The V gene is TRBV6-1, the J gene TRBJ1-2; 9 bases fit TRBD1. Unmatched junction bases numbered 8, after V lost 4 bases and J lost 2 bases. The CDR3 extends over 16 amino acids. The germline V gene has CDR1 MNHNS and CDR2 SASEGT. This CDR3 reads CASSVGTGNTNYGYTF. The CDR3 region has the DNA TGTGCCAGCAGTGTTGGGACAGGGAATACAAACTATGGCTACACCTTC.

This chain connects TRBV7-7 to TRBJ2-3; tentative D call: TRBD2 (6 bases). This CDR3 is built from 15 residues. The V end lost 5 bases, the J end lost 0 bases, and 12 bases lay between the germline ends. CDR1 and CDR2 from the germline V gene are SSHAT and FNYEAQ (reference sequence). The CDR3 loop reads CASSPLALSTDTQYF. CDR3 sequence (DNA): TGTGCCAGCAGCCCACTAGCTCTCAGCACAGATACGCAGTATTTT.

The chain combines TRBV16 with TRBJ1-2; D ambiguous. The ends were cut back, 1 base at V and 2 bases at J, with 14 bases in the middle. Germline CDR1 and CDR2: KGHSY and FQNENV. This CDR3 region has 16 residues. The CDR3 region is CASSQFRGAGNYGYTF. DNA for the CDR3: TGTGCCAGCAGCCAATTCCGGGGAGCGGGGAACTATGGCTACACCTTC.

This chain joins TRBV4-3 and TRBJ2-4; D is possibly TRBD2 (6 bases). The germline CDR1 and CDR2 sequences are LGHNA and YSLEER. The CDR3 spans 16 residues. V was cut by 9 bases and J by 0 bases, with 18 bases left in between. This CDR3 reads CARGSEGSVAKNIQYF. The DNA of the CDR3 is TGCGCCAGGGGATCGGAGGGTTCGGTAGCCAAAAACATTCAGTACTTC.

The chain recombines TRBV5-4 with TRBJ1-1; maybe TRBD1 (5 bases). CDR3 length equals 13 residues. CDR1 is SGHNT and CDR2 is YYREEE in the germline V gene (reference sequence). Trimming took off 1 base at V and 5 bases at J, with 9 bases between the two ends. The CDR3 here is CASSLQGGTEAFF. The CDR3 DNA is TGTGCCAGCAGCTTGCAGGGAGGGACTGAAGCTTTCTTT.

The chain carries TRBV5-6 and TRBJ2-2; D gene uncertain. Germline V gives CDR1 SGHDT, CDR2 YYEEEE. The CDR3 runs 14 residues. Trimming shortened V by 5 bases and J by 4 bases, and 12 bases separated the two germline ends. CDR3 protein: CASRLRSPTGELFF. Written as DNA, the CDR3 is TGTGCCAGCAGGCTGCGATCGCCCACCGGGGAGCTGTTTTTT.

The gene calls are TRBV19 and TRBJ2-3, with D tentatively TRBD1 (9 bases). The CDR3 loop spans 18 amino acids. In germline, CDR1 is LNHDA, CDR2 SQIVND (reference sequence). Between the trimmed V and J ends, which lost 0 bases and 4 bases, there was a span of 20 bases. CDR3 sequence: CASSIDSGTGLFPDTQYF. As DNA, the CDR3 is TGTGCCAGTAGTATAGATAGCGGGACAGGGCTTTTTCCAGATACGCAGTATTTT.

The chain joins TRBV7-2 to TRBJ2-1, with 15 nucleotides matching TRBD2. V shed 4 bases, J shed 4 bases, and the junction held 5 bases outside the gene matches. There are 17 residues in the CDR3. Germline values: CDR1 SGHTA, CDR2 FQGNSA. Here the CDR3 DNA reads TGTGCCAGCAGCTATGTTGGGACTAGCGGGGGGTACAATGAGCAGTTCTTC. Translating it yields CASSYVGTSGGYNEQFF.

This chain joins TRBV9 and TRBJ1-3; D ambiguous. The V gene lost 4 bases and the J gene lost 0 bases, with 11 bases spanning the gap. The germline V gene encodes CDR1 SGDLS and CDR2 YYNGEE. This CDR3 region has 15 residues. The CDR3 DNA follows: TGTGCCAGCAGCCCGAGGCGGGACTCTGGAAACACCATATATTTT. It codes for CASSPRRDSGNTIYF.

This clone has only one observation. The chain employs TRBV5-1 and TRBJ1-1, with D tentatively TRBD1 (5 bases). Germline values: CDR1 SGHRS, CDR2 YFSETQ. The CDR3 runs 13 residues. The V gene lost 3 bases and the J gene lost 4 bases, with 10 bases spanning the gap. Here the CDR3 DNA reads TGCGCCAGCAGCTGGGGGGGTGGCACTGAAGCTTTCTTT. It encodes CASSWGGGTEAFF.